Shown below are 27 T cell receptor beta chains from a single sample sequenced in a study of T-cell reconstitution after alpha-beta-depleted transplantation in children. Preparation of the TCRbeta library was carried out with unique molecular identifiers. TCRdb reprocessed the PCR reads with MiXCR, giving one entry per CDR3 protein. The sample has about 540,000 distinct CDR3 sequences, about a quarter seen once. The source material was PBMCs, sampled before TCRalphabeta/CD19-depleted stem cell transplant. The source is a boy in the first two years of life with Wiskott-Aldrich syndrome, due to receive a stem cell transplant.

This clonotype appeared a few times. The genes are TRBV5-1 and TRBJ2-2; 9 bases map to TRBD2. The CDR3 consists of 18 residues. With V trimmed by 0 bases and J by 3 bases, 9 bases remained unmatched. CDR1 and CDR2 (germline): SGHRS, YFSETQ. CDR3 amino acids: CASSLDLAGVEYTGELFF. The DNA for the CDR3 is TGCGCCAGCAGCTTGGATTTAGCGGGAGTCGAATACACCGGGGAGCTGTTTTTT.

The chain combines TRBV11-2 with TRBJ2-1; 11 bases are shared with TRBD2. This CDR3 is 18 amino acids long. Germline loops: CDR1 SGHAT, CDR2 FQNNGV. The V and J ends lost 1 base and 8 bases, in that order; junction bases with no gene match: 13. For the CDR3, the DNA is TGTGCCAGCAGCTTAGTCCCCACTAGCGGGAGACTTCCGGATGAGCAGTTCTTC. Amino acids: CASSLVPTSGRLPDEQFF.

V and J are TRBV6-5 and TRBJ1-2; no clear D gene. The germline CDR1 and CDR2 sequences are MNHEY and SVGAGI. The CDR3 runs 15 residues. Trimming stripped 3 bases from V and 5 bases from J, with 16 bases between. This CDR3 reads CASSYDLSVAYGYTF. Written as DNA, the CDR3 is TGTGCCAGCAGTTATGACTTGTCAGTCGCATATGGCTACACCTTC.

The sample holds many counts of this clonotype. The CDR3 DNA reads TGTGCCAGCAGCTTTTGGCGGGAAGGAGCAGATACGCAGTATTTT. It translates to CASSFWREGADTQYF. The chain employs TRBV7-9 and TRBJ2-3; TRBD2 is a possible D gene (6 bases). Germline V gene data show CDR1 as SEHNR and CDR2 as FQNEAQ (reference sequence). Between the trimmed V and J ends, which lost 3 bases and 4 bases, there was a span of 14 bases. This CDR3 is built from 15 residues.

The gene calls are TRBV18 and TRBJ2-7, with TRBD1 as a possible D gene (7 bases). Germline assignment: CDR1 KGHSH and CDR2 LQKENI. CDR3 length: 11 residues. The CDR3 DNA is TGTGCCAGCTCACCCGGAGGGACAGTCTTCGTC. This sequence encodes CASSPGGTVFV.

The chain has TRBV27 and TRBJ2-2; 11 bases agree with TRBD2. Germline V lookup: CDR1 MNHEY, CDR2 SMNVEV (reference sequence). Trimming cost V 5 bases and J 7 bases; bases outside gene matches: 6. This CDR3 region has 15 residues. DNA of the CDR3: TGTGCCAGCAGTCAACTAGCGGGAGCTAGCGGGGAGCTGTTTTTT. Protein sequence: CASSQLAGASGELFF.

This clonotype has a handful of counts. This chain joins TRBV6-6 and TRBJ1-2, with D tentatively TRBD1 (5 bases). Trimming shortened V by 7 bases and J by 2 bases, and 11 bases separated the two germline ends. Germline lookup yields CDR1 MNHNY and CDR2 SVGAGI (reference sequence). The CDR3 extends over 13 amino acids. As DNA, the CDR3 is TGTGCCAGCACTTTCGGGGGGAACTATGGCTACACCTTC. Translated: CASTFGGNYGYTF.

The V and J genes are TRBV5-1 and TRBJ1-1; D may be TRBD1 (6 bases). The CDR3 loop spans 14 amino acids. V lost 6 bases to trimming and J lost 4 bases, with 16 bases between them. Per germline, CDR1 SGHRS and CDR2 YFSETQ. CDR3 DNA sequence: TGCGCCAGCACCCGTAACAGGGACTTCACTGAAGCTTTCTTT. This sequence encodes CASTRNRDFTEAFF.

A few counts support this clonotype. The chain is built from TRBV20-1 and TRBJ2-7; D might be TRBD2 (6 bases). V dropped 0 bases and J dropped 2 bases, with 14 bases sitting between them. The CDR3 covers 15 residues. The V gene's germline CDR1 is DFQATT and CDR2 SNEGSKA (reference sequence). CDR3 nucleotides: TGCAGTGCTAGAGATGCGGGGAAAGGGGCCTACGAGCAGTACTTC. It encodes CSARDAGKGAYEQYF.

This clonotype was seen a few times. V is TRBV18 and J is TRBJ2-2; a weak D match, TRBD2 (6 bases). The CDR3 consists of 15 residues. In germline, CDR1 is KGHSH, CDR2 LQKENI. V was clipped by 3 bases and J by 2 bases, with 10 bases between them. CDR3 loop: CASSPRLGNTGELFF. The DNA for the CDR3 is TGTGCCAGCTCACCCAGACTAGGAAACACCGGGGAGCTGTTTTTT.

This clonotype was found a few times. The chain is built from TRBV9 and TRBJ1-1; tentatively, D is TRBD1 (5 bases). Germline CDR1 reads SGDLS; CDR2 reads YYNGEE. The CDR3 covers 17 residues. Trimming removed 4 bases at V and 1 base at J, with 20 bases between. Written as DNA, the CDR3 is TGTGCCAGCAGCCTCGGCCACCAGGGCTTGGGGAACACTGAAGCTTTCTTT. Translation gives CASSLGHQGLGNTEAFF.

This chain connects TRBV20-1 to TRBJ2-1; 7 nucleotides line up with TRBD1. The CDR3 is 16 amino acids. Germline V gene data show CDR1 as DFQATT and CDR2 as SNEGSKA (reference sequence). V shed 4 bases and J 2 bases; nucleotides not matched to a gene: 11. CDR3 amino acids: CSANQGVISTYNEQFF. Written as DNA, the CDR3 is TGCAGTGCTAATCAGGGGGTGATCTCAACCTACAATGAGCAGTTCTTC.

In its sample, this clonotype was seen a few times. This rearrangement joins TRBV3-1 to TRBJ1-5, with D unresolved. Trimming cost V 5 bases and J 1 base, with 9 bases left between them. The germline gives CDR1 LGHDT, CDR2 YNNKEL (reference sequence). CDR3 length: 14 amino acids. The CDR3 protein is CASSRRRSNQPQHF. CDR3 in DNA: TGTGCCAGCAGCAGAAGGAGGAGCAATCAGCCCCAGCATTTT.

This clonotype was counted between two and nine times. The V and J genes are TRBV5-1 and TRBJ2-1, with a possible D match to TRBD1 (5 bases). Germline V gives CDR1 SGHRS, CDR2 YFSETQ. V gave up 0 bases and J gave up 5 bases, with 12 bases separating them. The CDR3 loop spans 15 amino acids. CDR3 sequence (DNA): TGCGCCAGCAGCTTGGCAGGGATGGGCCACAATGAGCAGTTCTTC. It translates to CASSLAGMGHNEQFF.

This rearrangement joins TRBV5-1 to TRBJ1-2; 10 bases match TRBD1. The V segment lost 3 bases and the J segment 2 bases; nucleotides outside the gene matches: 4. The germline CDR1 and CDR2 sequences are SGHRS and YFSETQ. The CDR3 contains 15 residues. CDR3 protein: CASSWRTGGNYGYTF. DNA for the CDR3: TGCGCCAGCAGCTGGAGGACAGGGGGGAACTATGGCTACACCTTC. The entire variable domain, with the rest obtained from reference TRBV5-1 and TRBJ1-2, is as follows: KAGVTQTPRYLIKTRGQQVTLSCSPISGHRSVSWYQQTPGQGLQFLFEYFSETQRNKGNFPGRFSGRQFSNSRSEMNVSTLELGDSALYLCASSWRTGGNYGYTFGSGTRLTVV.

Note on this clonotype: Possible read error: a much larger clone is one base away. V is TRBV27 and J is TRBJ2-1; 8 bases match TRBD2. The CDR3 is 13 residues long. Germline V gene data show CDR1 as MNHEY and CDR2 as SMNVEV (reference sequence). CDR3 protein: CASSSGSFNAQFF. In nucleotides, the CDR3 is TGTGCCAGCAGTAGCGGGAGCTTTAATGCGCAGTTCTTC.

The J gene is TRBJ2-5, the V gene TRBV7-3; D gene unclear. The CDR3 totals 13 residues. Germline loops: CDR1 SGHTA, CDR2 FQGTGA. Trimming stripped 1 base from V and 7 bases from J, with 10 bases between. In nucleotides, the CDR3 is TGTGCCAGCAGCTTAAACCCTCGAGGGACCCAGTACTTC. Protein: CASSLNPRGTQYF.

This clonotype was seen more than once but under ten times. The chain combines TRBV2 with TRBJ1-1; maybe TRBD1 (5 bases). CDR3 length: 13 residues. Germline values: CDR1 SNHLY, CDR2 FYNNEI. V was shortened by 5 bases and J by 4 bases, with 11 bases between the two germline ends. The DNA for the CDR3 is TGTGCCAGCAGTTTACAGGAAGGCACTGAAGCTTTCTTT. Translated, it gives CASSLQEGTEAFF.

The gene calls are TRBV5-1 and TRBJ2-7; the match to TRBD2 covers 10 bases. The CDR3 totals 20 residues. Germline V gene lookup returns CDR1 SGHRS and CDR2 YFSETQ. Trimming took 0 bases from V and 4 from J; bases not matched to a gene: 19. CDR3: CASSLVEPTSGPRKLYEQYF. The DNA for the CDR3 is TGCGCCAGCAGCTTGGTAGAACCGACTAGCGGGCCTCGGAAGCTGTACGAGCAGTACTTC.

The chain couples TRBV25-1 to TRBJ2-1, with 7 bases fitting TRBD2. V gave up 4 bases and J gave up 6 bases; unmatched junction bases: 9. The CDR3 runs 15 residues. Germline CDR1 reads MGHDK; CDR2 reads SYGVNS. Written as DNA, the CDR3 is TGTGCCAGCAGTGGGCGGACTAGTAGTCCCAATGAGCAGTTCTTC. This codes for CASSGRTSSPNEQFF.

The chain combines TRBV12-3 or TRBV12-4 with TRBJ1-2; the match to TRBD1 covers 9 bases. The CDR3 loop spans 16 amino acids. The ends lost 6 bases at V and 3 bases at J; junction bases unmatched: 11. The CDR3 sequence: CASRGTSGQGDYGYTF. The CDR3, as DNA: TGTGCCAGCAGGGGTACTTCGGGACAGGGCGACTATGGCTACACCTTC.

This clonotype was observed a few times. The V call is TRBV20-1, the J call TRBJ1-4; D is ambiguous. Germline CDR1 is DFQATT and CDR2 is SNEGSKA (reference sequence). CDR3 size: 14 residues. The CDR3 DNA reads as TGCAGCACCCAACATGGGGTGGAGGATGAAAAACTGTTTTTT. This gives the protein CSTQHGVEDEKLFF.

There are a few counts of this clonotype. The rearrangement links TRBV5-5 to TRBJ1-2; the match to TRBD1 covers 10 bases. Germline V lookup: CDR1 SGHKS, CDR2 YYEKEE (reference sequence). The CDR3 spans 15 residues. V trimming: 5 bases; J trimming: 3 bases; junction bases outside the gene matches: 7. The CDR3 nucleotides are TGTGCCAGCAGTCTCAGACAGGGGGCTGACTATGGCTACACCTTC. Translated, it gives CASSLRQGADYGYTF. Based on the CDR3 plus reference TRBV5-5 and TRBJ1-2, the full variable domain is DAGVTQSPTHLIKTRGQQVTLRCSPISGHKSVSWYQQVLGQGPQFIFQYYEKEERGRGNFPDRFSARQFPNYSSELNVNALLLGDSALYLCASSLRQGADYGYTFGSGTRLTVV.

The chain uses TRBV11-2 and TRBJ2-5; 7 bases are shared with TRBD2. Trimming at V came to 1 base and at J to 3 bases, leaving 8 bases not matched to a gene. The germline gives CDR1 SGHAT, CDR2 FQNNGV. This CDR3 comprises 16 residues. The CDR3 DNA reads TGTGCCAGCAGCTTAGTAAGCCTAGCGGCGGAAGAGACCCAGTACTTC. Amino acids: CASSLVSLAAEETQYF.

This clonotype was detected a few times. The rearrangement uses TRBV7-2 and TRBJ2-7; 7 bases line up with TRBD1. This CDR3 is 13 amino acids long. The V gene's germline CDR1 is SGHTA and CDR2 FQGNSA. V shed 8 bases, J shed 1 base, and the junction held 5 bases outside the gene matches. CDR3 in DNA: TGTGCCAGCCAACAGGGGTTTTCCTACGAGCAGTACTTC. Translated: CASQQGFSYEQYF.

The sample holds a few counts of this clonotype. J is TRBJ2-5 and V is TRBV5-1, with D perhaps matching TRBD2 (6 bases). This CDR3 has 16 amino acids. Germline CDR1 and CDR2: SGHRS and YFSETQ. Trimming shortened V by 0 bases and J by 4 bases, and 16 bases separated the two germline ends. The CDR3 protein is CASSLAGGFWLETQYF. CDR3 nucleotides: TGCGCCAGCAGCTTGGCCGGGGGTTTTTGGTTAGAGACCCAGTACTTC.

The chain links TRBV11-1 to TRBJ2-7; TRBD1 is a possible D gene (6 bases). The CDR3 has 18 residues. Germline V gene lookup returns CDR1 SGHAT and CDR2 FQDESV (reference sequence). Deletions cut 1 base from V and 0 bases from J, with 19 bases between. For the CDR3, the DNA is TGTGCCAGCAGCTTAGGGGGTACAGGGTTCTTAAGCTCCTACGAGCAGTACTTC. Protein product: CASSLGGTGFLSSYEQYF.